What follows are 15 T cell receptor beta chains derived from one specimen sequenced in a study of blood T cell repertoires in COVID-19. This table comes from immunoSEQ multiplex PCR, and its TCRdb copy is limited to in-frame clones, with some not included. The sample includes some 170,000 clones, approximately 95% of them seen just once. Sequencing used peripheral blood. These receptors all stem from a woman aged 60-75 years with COVID-19, enrolled during active disease.

The rearrangement uses TRBV15 and TRBJ2-3, with 8 bases matching TRBD2. The germline gives CDR1 LNHNV, CDR2 YYDKDF (reference sequence). The CDR3 runs to 17 residues. V gave up 0 bases and J gave up 4 bases; unmatched junction bases: 9. The CDR3 is CATSRERRGAGPDTQYF. The CDR3 nucleotides are TGTGCCACCAGCAGAGAGAGGCGGGGGGCGGGGCCAGATACGCAGTATTTT.

This sequence joins TRBV9 and TRBJ1-4; 7 bases agree with TRBD1. V dropped 3 bases and J dropped 6; count of bases not matched to a gene: 5. The CDR3 spans 14 residues. In germline, CDR1 is SGDLS, CDR2 YYNGEE. CDR3 nucleotide sequence: TGTGCCAGCAGCGAGGGGGCCCTTGATGAAAAACTGTTTTTT. Its protein product is CASSEGALDEKLFF.

This clone appeared a few times. The V and J genes are TRBV6-5 and TRBJ2-7; tentatively, D is TRBD2 (6 bases). The V gene's germline CDR1 is MNHEY and CDR2 SVGAGI. The CDR3 runs to 16 residues. The germline V and J ends were trimmed by 0 bases and 3 bases, with 15 bases remaining between them. CDR3 bases: TGTGCCAGCAGTTACTCGTTGGGGAGGATAGTCTACGAGCAGTACTTC. Protein: CASSYSLGRIVYEQYF.

The rearrangement uses TRBV5-6 and TRBJ1-1, with a tentative D call TRBD1 (5 bases). Trimming cost V 1 base and J 4 bases, with 11 bases left between them. CDR3 length equals 14 residues. Germline assignment: CDR1 SGHDT and CDR2 YYEEEE. CDR3 bases: TGTGCCAGCAGCTTGAGGGGACTGGGCACTGAAGCTTTCTTT. As protein: CASSLRGLGTEAFF.

The chain combines TRBV6-4 with TRBJ2-1, with 9 nucleotides matching TRBD2. After removal of 6 bases from V and 2 bases from J, the junction contained 8 bases not matched to a gene. Germline loops: CDR1 MRHNA, CDR2 SNTAGT. This CDR3 has 16 residues. The CDR3 DNA reads TGTGCCAGCAGCCATCAGGCGGGGGGGCCCTACAATGAGCAGTTCTTC. Amino acid sequence: CASSHQAGGPYNEQFF.

The genes are TRBV19 and TRBJ1-5, with D uncertain. Germline V gene lookup returns CDR1 LNHDA and CDR2 SQIVND (reference sequence). The CDR3 is 15 amino acids. Trimming cost V 2 bases and J 0 bases, with 8 bases left between them. The DNA for the CDR3 is TGTGCCAGTAGTATAACTGATTATAGCAATCAGCCCCAGCATTTT. Amino acids: CASSITDYSNQPQHF.

This clone was counted once. This chain joins TRBV19 and TRBJ1-2; 8 positions match TRBD1. Germline CDR1 reads LNHDA; CDR2 reads SQIVND (reference sequence). The CDR3 spans 15 residues. V shed 3 bases, J shed 7 bases, and the junction held 10 bases outside the gene matches. The CDR3 sequence is CASSIGQTGDRGYTF. Here the CDR3 DNA reads TGTGCCAGTAGTATTGGGCAGACAGGGGATCGTGGCTACACCTTC.

This chain links TRBV4-1 with TRBJ1-1; no firm D call. The CDR3 is made up of 13 amino acids. Trimming cost V 2 bases and J 3 bases, with 7 bases left between them. Germline V gene lookup returns CDR1 MGHRA and CDR2 YSYEKL. CDR3: CASSQTRYTEAFF. Here the CDR3 DNA reads TGCGCCAGCAGCCAAACCAGGTACACTGAAGCTTTCTTT.

The chain has TRBV12-3 or TRBV12-4 and TRBJ1-1, with TRBD1 as a possible D gene (5 bases). There are 13 residues in the CDR3. The V gene lost 7 bases and the J gene lost 6 bases, with 15 bases spanning the gap. CDR3 nucleotides: TGTGCCAGCACCCCAGGGCCGTCCGCTGAAGCTTTCTTT. This sequence encodes CASTPGPSAEAFF.

V gene TRBV15 combines with J gene TRBJ2-3; 7 nucleotides line up with TRBD1. The CDR3 extends over 15 amino acids. The V gene's germline CDR1 is LNHNV and CDR2 YYDKDF (reference sequence). V trimming: 4 bases; J trimming: 0 bases; junction bases outside the gene matches: 4. DNA of the CDR3: TGTGCCACCAGCACTTCAGGGGGTAGCACAGATACGCAGTATTTT. As protein: CATSTSGGSTDTQYF.

The V call is TRBV6-2 or TRBV6-3, the J call TRBJ1-6, with D tentatively TRBD1 (6 bases). Germline lookup yields CDR1 MNHEY and CDR2 SVGEGT. The CDR3 is made up of 16 amino acids. Trimming stripped 5 bases from V and 3 bases from J, with 14 bases between. The CDR3 loop is CASSNTGNIYNSPLHF. Here the CDR3 DNA reads TGTGCCAGCAGTAACACAGGGAATATCTATAATTCACCCCTCCACTTT.

This clone was seen only once. The gene calls are TRBV19 and TRBJ2-3; tentative D call: TRBD2 (5 bases). The CDR3 has 16 residues. In germline, CDR1 is LNHDA, CDR2 SQIVND (reference sequence). V lost 5 bases and J 1 base, leaving 16 bases between the germline ends. For the CDR3, the DNA is TGTGCCAGTAGTGGGCAGAGCGGACGAGGCACAGATACGCAGTATTTT. This encodes CASSGQSGRGTDTQYF. Drawing the rest from reference TRBV19 and TRBJ2-3, the complete variable domain is DGGITQSPKYLFRKEGQNVTLSCEQNLNHDAMYWYRQDPGQGLRLIYYSQIVNDFQKGDIAEGYSVSREKKESFPLTVTSAQKNPTAFYLCASSGQSGRGTDTQYFGPGTRLTVL.

This chain links TRBV7-2 with TRBJ1-1; D is possibly TRBD1 (6 bases). This CDR3 is built from 17 residues. Germline values: CDR1 SGHTA, CDR2 FQGNSA. Trimming removed 1 base at V and 4 bases at J, with 19 bases between. Here the CDR3 DNA reads TGTGCCAGCAGCTTAGTAGGGACATCTAATAGGGTCACTGAAGCTTTCTTT. This encodes CASSLVGTSNRVTEAFF.

This chain uses TRBV5-8 with TRBJ1-5; a possible D gene is TRBD1 (5 bases). Per germline, CDR1 SGHTS and CDR2 YDEGEE. The CDR3 runs to 13 residues. V gave up 0 bases and J gave up 11 bases, with 12 bases separating them. The CDR3 spells CASSLEDGGSQHF. The CDR3 DNA reads as TGTGCCAGCAGCTTGGAGGATGGGGGGTCCCAGCATTTT. The full variable domain, rest sourced from reference TRBV5-8 and TRBJ1-5, is EAGVTQSPTHLIKTRGQQATLRCSPISGHTSVYWYQQALGLGLQFLLWYDEGEERNRGNFPPRFSGRQFPNYSSELNVNALELEDSALYLCASSLEDGGSQHFGDGTRLSIL.

The chain employs TRBV18 and TRBJ1-6, with D unresolved. This CDR3 is built from 14 residues. V was clipped by 1 base and J by 7 bases, with 8 bases between them. Germline-derived CDR1 and CDR2 are KGHSH and LQKENI. The CDR3 loop is CASSPLAANSPLHF. In DNA, the CDR3 is TGTGCCAGCTCACCACTAGCGGCAAATTCACCCCTCCACTTT.